The 15 T cell receptor beta chains below were found in one sample sequenced in a study of cytomegalovirus exposure and HLA in healthy donors. Profiling relied on immunoSEQ multiplex PCR, and the TCRdb table lists in-frame clones only, not all of them. The sample consists of 250,000 to 400,000 clones, approximately 85% of them appearing once. Sequencing input: PBMCs. The receptor set was obtained from a young man in good health and CMV-seronegative.

The chain employs TRBV6-5 and TRBJ2-6; D not resolved. This CDR3 spans 15 amino acids. Trimming removed 6 bases from V and 0 bases from J, with 9 bases in between. The germline V gene encodes CDR1 MNHEY and CDR2 SVGAGI. The DNA of the CDR3 is TGTGCCAGCAGATCTGAGAGCTCTGGGGCCAACGTCCTGACTTTC. Protein sequence: CASRSESSGANVLTF.

The CDR3 bases are TGTGCCAGCAGCCCCGATATGGGTGGGCTAGCGGGGGACGAGCAGTACTTC. This gives the protein CASSPDMGGLAGDEQYF. V is TRBV11-2 and J is TRBJ2-7, with 10 positions matching TRBD2. The CDR3 covers 17 residues. Germline-derived CDR1 and CDR2 are SGHAT and FQNNGV. V lost 5 bases and J lost 5; bases outside the gene matches: 15.

The rearrangement joins TRBV6-5 to TRBJ1-1; no definite D call. CDR1 is MNHEY and CDR2 is SVGAGI in the germline V gene. The CDR3 has 13 amino acids. Trimming removed 1 base from V and 7 bases from J, with 10 bases in between. CDR3 amino acids: CASSYFGSGEAFF. CDR3 nucleotide sequence: TGTGCCAGCAGTTACTTTGGTAGCGGTGAAGCTTTCTTT.

The chain recombines TRBV6-5 with TRBJ1-1; 7 bases line up with TRBD1. The CDR3 loop spans 15 amino acids. Germline loops: CDR1 MNHEY, CDR2 SVGAGI. V dropped 2 bases and J dropped 2; count of bases not matched to a gene: 5. The DNA for the CDR3 is TGTGCCAGCAGTTACGGCGGACAGGTAAACACTGAAGCTTTCTTT. Its translation is CASSYGGQVNTEAFF.

The chain is built from TRBV18 and TRBJ2-2, with a possible D match to TRBD1 (6 bases). Germline values: CDR1 KGHSH, CDR2 LQKENI. Trimming took 0 bases from V and 1 from J, leaving 9 bases between them. The CDR3 is 16 residues long. The CDR3 sequence is CASSPPDRRNTGELFF. CDR3 DNA: TGTGCCAGCTCACCACCCGACAGGCGGAACACCGGGGAGCTGTTTTTT.

V usage is TRBV7-2 and J usage is TRBJ1-5; 7 bases fit TRBD1. The ends lost 6 bases at V and 7 bases at J; junction bases unmatched: 6. Looked up from germline, CDR1 is SGHTA and CDR2 is FQGNSA. This CDR3 comprises 13 residues. The CDR3 DNA reads as TGTGCCAGCAGTAACAGGGGCGAGCAGCCCCAGCATTTT. Protein: CASSNRGEQPQHF. Supplemented by reference TRBV7-2 and TRBJ1-5, the full variable domain reads GAGVSQSPSNKVTEKGKDVELRCDPISGHTALYWYRQSLGQGLEFLIYFQGNSAPDKSGLPSDRFSAERTGGSVSTLTIQRTQQEDSAVYLCASSNRGEQPQHFGDGTRLSIL.

This clone has just a few counts. This chain uses TRBV6-5 with TRBJ1-5; the match to TRBD1 covers 7 bases. The V gene's germline CDR1 is MNHEY and CDR2 SVGAGI. With 6 bases clipped from V and 1 base from J, the junction kept 3 bases outside the gene matches. The length of the CDR3 is 14 residues. The CDR3 region has the DNA TGTGCCAGCAGGACAGGGTCGAGCAATCAGCCCCAGCATTTT. Protein product: CASRTGSSNQPQHF.

This chain joins TRBV6-4 and TRBJ2-3, with a weak D call TRBD2 (5 bases). V was shortened by 2 bases and J by 5 bases, with 8 bases between the two germline ends. The CDR3 consists of 13 residues. The germline CDR1 and CDR2 sequences are MRHNA and SNTAGT. CDR3 amino acids: CASSDGGGDTQYF. The CDR3 bases are TGTGCCAGCAGTGACGGAGGTGGAGATACGCAGTATTTT.

As concerns this clone: Other DNA sequences in the same sample also yield this CDR3. The V call is TRBV4-1, the J call TRBJ1-2; 11 bases map to TRBD1. Looked up from germline, CDR1 is MGHRA and CDR2 is YSYEKL. The trim removed 2 bases at V and 8 bases at J, leaving 7 bases unmatched. This CDR3 spans 15 amino acids. The CDR3 nucleotides are TGCGCCAGCAGCCAATGGACAGGGGGCGCGGGGGGCTACACCTTC. Its translation: CASSQWTGGAGGYTF.

As to this clone: Different DNA sequences within this sample yield the same CDR3. The V call is TRBV5-1, the J call TRBJ2-5; possibly TRBD2 for D (6 bases). The CDR3 covers 13 residues. Germline lookup yields CDR1 SGHRS and CDR2 YFSETQ. V lost 5 bases and J lost 1, with 9 bases in between. In DNA form, the CDR3 reads TGCGCCAGCAGTCGGGGACTCCAAGAGACCCAGTACTTC. It yields the protein CASSRGLQETQYF. The full variable domain, its missing parts supplied by reference TRBV5-1 and TRBJ2-5, is KAGVTQTPRYLIKTRGQQVTLSCSPISGHRSVSWYQQTPGQGLQFLFEYFSETQRNKGNFPGRFSGRQFSNSRSEMNVSTLELGDSALYLCASSRGLQETQYFGPGTRLLVL.

This clone was detected only once. V gene TRBV15 combines with J gene TRBJ1-1; TRBD1 is a possible D gene (6 bases). V lost 5 bases to trimming and J lost 3 bases, with 16 bases between them. Germline-derived CDR1 and CDR2 are LNHNV and YYDKDF (reference sequence). This CDR3 is 15 amino acids long. The CDR3 DNA reads TGTGCCACCAGCCCCGGGCGGCAGGGGTACACTGAAGCTTTCTTT. It specifies CATSPGRQGYTEAFF.

This sequence joins TRBV7-6 and TRBJ2-7; D might be TRBD1 (6 bases). CDR1 and CDR2 (germline): SGHVS, FNYEAQ. The V and J ends lost 2 bases and 1 base respectively, with 9 bases between them. This CDR3 has 14 residues. The CDR3 DNA sequence: TGTGCCAGCAGCTTAAGGACAGCTTCCTACGAGCAGTACTTC. Its protein product is CASSLRTASYEQYF.

V usage is TRBV10-3 and J usage is TRBJ2-7; 7 bases map to TRBD1. V shed 7 bases, J shed 3 bases, and the junction held 3 bases outside the gene matches. There are 12 residues in the CDR3. Germline CDR1 ENHRY, CDR2 SYGVKD. CDR3 sequence (DNA): TGTGCCATCATGGGACAGAGCTACGAGCAGTACTTC. Its translation is CAIMGQSYEQYF.

This clone was detected only once. The chain recombines TRBV27 with TRBJ2-2, with TRBD1 as a possible D gene (6 bases). The V end was cut by 2 bases, the J end by 9 bases, with 16 bases between. Per the germline V gene, CDR1 is MNHEY and CDR2 is SMNVEV (reference sequence). The CDR3 contains 15 residues. The CDR3 DNA follows: TGTGCCAGCAGTTTAAGGGCAGGTGGGGGCCGGGAGCTGTTTTTT. Protein product: CASSLRAGGGRELFF.

This chain uses TRBV30 with TRBJ2-1; TRBD2 matches 13 bases. Germline CDR1 is GTSNPN and CDR2 is SVGIG (reference sequence). The CDR3 runs to 14 residues. V lost 5 bases to trimming and J lost 2 bases; unmatched junction nucleotides: 0. The CDR3 bases are TGTGCCTGGGGACTAGCGGGGGCCTACAATGAGCAGTTCTTC. Translating it yields CAWGLAGAYNEQFF.